These T cell receptor beta chains were read from a single sample in a study of long-term antiretroviral therapy in people with HIV. Assay: immunoSEQ multiplex PCR; the TCRdb copy retains only in-frame clones and omits some. The top ten hold around a quarter of the sample, which has 20,000 to 25,000 clones, about four fifths seen once. The starting material was unsorted PBMCs, obtained 0.4 years after starting antiretroviral therapy. The receptors come from a man over 45 with HIV. CDR3s include the opening cysteine and the closing phenylalanine or tryptophan. D genes are given only for firm matches. Clone size is given for some rows only: seen once, a few or many times, or a class if the clone is expanded.

abundance | d_gene | j_gene | v_gene | CDR3aa | CDR3nt
. | . | TRBJ2-1 | TRBV18 | CASSLSGPNEQFF | TGTGCCAGCTCACTGTCAGGCCCCAATGAGCAGTTCTTC
. | . | TRBJ1-5 | TRBV7-8 | CASSLVSNQPQHF | TGTGCCAGCAGCTTAGTAAGCAATCAGCCCCAGCATTTT
. | TRBD1 | TRBJ1-1 | TRBV29-1 | CSVLRDRGGTLSTEAFF | TGCAGCGTTCTTCGGGACAGGGGGGGGACCCTGAGCACTGAAGCTTTCTTT
. | TRBD2 | TRBJ2-3 | TRBV18 | CASSSAGTSTTDTQYF | TGTGCCAGCTCATCAGCCGGGACTAGCACAACAGATACGCAGTATTTT
few | . | TRBJ1-2 | TRBV6-5 | CASSYRTSYGYTF | TGTGCCAGCAGTTATCGGACATCCTATGGCTACACCTTC
. | . | TRBJ1-6 | TRBV5-4 | CASSPLGGSGSPLHF | TGTGCCAGCAGCCCCCTGGGGGGGTCGGGTTCACCCCTCCACTTT
. | . | TRBJ1-3 | TRBV10-3 | CAIAVLNTIYF | TGTGCCATTGCGGTCCTAAACACCATATATTTT
. | . | TRBJ2-3 | TRBV7-2 | CASSLTRDSDTQYF | TGTGCCAGCAGCCTCACGAGGGATTCAGATACGCAGTATTTT
once | . | TRBJ1-1 | TRBV5-1 | CASSLESWEFSTEAFF | TGCGCCAGCAGCTTGGAATCGTGGGAATTCAGCACTGAAGCTTTCTTT
. | . | TRBJ1-5 | TRBV28 | CASSGEGGKGNQPQHF | TGTGCCAGCAGTGGGGAGGGGGGGAAGGGCAATCAGCCCCAGCATTTT
. | . | TRBJ2-6 | TRBV5-4 | CASSLFGANVLTF | TGTGCCAGCAGCTTGTTTGGGGCCAACGTCCTGACTTTC
. | TRBD1 | TRBJ1-2 | TRBV6-1 | CASSLGTGLGYTF | TGTGCCAGCAGCCTCGGGACAGGGCTTGGCTACACCTTC
. | TRBD1 | TRBJ1-2 | TRBV5-1 | CASSLGTGEKYGYTF | TGCGCCAGCAGCTTGGGGACAGGGGAAAAGTATGGCTACACCTTC
. | . | TRBJ2-7 | TRBV29-1 | CSVFQTNEQYF | TGCAGCGTTTTCCAGACTAACGAGCAGTACTTC
. | TRBD1 | TRBJ2-1 | TRBV7-9 | CASSREDRFQQFF | TGTGCCAGCAGCCGCGAGGACAGGTTTCAGCAGTTCTTC
. | . | TRBJ1-2 | TRBV6-5 | CASRTGLYGYTF | TGTGCCAGCAGAACAGGCCTCTATGGCTACACCTTC
once | . | TRBJ1-2 | TRBV30 | CAWSDFGVSYGYTF | TGTGCCTGGAGTGATTTCGGCGTCTCCTATGGCTACACCTTC
. | . | TRBJ2-2 | TRBV7-3 | CASSLRGSDTGELFF | TGTGCCAGCAGCTTAAGGGGGTCGGACACCGGGGAGCTGTTTTTT
. | . | TRBJ1-2 | TRBV5-1 | CASSLVTDVDGYTF | TGCGCCAGCAGCTTGGTAACAGATGTGGACGGCTACACCTTC
. | . | TRBJ2-6 | TRBV27 | CASTPSGTSPGGANVLTF | TGTGCCAGTACTCCTTCCGGGACATCCCCGGGAGGGGCCAACGTCCTGACTTTC
few | . | TRBJ1-1 | TRBV7-9 | CASSLGPTEAFF | TGTGCCAGCAGCTTAGGGCCCACTGAAGCTTTCTTT
. | TRBD2 | TRBJ2-7 | TRBV5-6 | CASSLASGGGTYEQYF | TGTGCCAGCAGCTTGGCTAGCGGGGGGGGGACCTACGAGCAGTACTTC
. | . | TRBJ2-7 | TRBV28 | CASSLAGSLYEQYF | TGTGCCAGCAGTTTAGCAGGGTCACTCTACGAGCAGTACTTC
. | . | TRBJ2-6 | TRBV5-4 | CASSLESGANVLTF | TGTGCCAGCAGCTTGGAGTCTGGGGCCAACGTCCTGACTTTC
. | TRBD1 | TRBJ1-2 | TRBV10-2 | CASRDREGSGYTF | TGCGCCAGCAGGGACAGGGAAGGCTCTGGCTACACCTTC
. | TRBD1 | TRBJ2-7 | TRBV28 | CASSADRGYEQYF | TGTGCCAGCAGTGCGGACAGGGGGTACGAGCAGTACTTC
once | TRBD1 | TRBJ1-4 | TRBV4-3 | CASSQRAGTANEKLFF | TGCGCCAGCAGCCAGAGGGCAGGGACAGCTAATGAAAAACTGTTTTTT
. | . | TRBJ1-1 | TRBV11-2 | CASSLERVATEAFF | TGTGCCAGCAGCTTAGAAAGGGTTGCCACTGAAGCTTTCTTT
. | . | TRBJ1-6 | TRBV10-3 | CAISGEGSSYNSPLHF | TGTGCCATCAGTGGGGAGGGGAGCTCCTATAATTCACCCCTCCACTTT
. | . | TRBJ2-7 | TRBV5-6 | CASSLEGRGISYEQYF | TGTGCCAGCAGCTTGGAGGGGAGGGGGATCTCCTACGAGCAGTACTTC
. | . | TRBJ1-5 | TRBV7-2 | CASQGRESQPQHF | TGTGCCAGTCAGGGGCGCGAGAGTCAGCCCCAGCATTTT
. | . | TRBJ2-2 | TRBV5-4 | CASSLWGENTGELFF | TGTGCCAGCAGCTTATGGGGGGAGAACACCGGGGAGCTGTTTTTT
. | TRBD2 | TRBJ2-5 | TRBV19 | CASSTGAGGRETQYF | TGTGCCAGTAGTACCGGAGCGGGGGGGAGAGAGACCCAGTACTTC
. | TRBD2 | TRBJ2-7 | TRBV5-4 | CASSSPGGDTYEQYF | TGTGCCAGCAGCTCGCCCGGGGGGGATACCTACGAGCAGTACTTC
. | . | TRBJ2-2 | TRBV9 | CASSGQLSGELFF | TGTGCCAGCAGCGGACAGCTATCCGGGGAGCTGTTTTTT
. | TRBD1 | TRBJ2-3 | TRBV6-6 | CASRPWTGATDTQYF | TGTGCCAGCAGGCCATGGACAGGGGCGACAGATACGCAGTATTTT
. | . | TRBJ2-7 | TRBV27 | CASSRTRTQQNEQYF | TGTGCCAGCAGCCGTACGCGGACTCAGCAGAACGAGCAGTACTTC
. | . | TRBJ1-1 | TRBV6-5 | CASSPDGNTEAFF | TGTGCCAGCAGTCCGGACGGAAACACTGAAGCTTTCTTT
. | . | TRBJ1-2 | TRBV19 | CASSLAGPTAYGYTF | TGTGCCAGTAGTCTGGCCGGACCAACCGCCTATGGCTACACCTTC
. | . | TRBJ2-2 | TRBV11-3 | CASSLGGPNTGELFF | TGTGCCAGCAGCTTGGGCGGGCCTAACACCGGGGAGCTGTTTTTT
few | . | TRBJ2-7 | TRBV19 | CASSVALSPTEQYF | TGTGCCAGTAGCGTGGCTCTGTCCCCTACCGAGCAGTACTTC
. | . | TRBJ2-7 | TRBV11-2 | CASSLESGYEQYF | TGTGCCAGCAGCTTAGAATCGGGGTACGAGCAGTACTTC
. | TRBD2 | TRBJ2-1 | TRBV10-2 | CASKETSGAIYNEQFF | TGCGCCAGCAAAGAGACTAGCGGGGCGATCTACAATGAGCAGTTCTTC
once | . | TRBJ2-1 | TRBV19 | CASSPTGYNEQFF | TGTGCCAGTAGTCCGACGGGCTACAATGAGCAGTTCTTC
. | . | TRBJ2-4 | TRBV6-5 | CASSYSGGNIQYF | TGTGCCAGCAGTTACTCGGGGGGAAACATTCAGTACTTC
. | . | TRBJ1-2 | TRBV4-1 | CASSQEDLLKVYGYTF | TGCGCCAGCAGCCAAGAAGACCTCTTGAAGGTCTATGGCTACACCTTC
. | TRBD1 | TRBJ1-5 | TRBV7-2 | CASSQDRGRNQPQHF | TGTGCCAGCAGCCAGGACAGGGGGCGGAATCAGCCCCAGCATTTT
. | . | TRBJ1-4 | TRBV18 | CASSPDGEKLFF | TGTGCCAGCTCACCCGATGGGGAAAAACTGTTTTTT
few | TRBD1 | TRBJ2-5 | TRBV6-5 | CASSYSDRGETQYF | TGTGCCAGCAGTTACTCCGACAGGGGAGAGACCCAGTACTTC
. | TRBD1 | TRBJ2-1 | TRBV28 | CASSQQGNEQFF | TGTGCCAGCAGCCAACAGGGGAATGAGCAGTTCTTC
. | . | TRBJ1-5 | TRBV18 | CASSPGHFQPQHF | TGTGCCAGCTCACCAGGACACTTTCAGCCCCAGCATTTT
. | . | TRBJ1-4 | TRBV30 | CAWSEGKLFF | TGTGCCTGGAGTGAAGGAAAACTGTTTTTT
. | . | TRBJ2-5 | TRBV10-3 | CAISESQGRETQYF | TGTGCCATCAGTGAGTCACAGGGCCGAGAGACCCAGTACTTC
. | . | TRBJ1-3 | TRBV28 | CASSFGGSLSSGNTIYF | TGTGCCAGCAGTTTCGGGGGCAGCTTGAGCTCTGGAAACACCATATATTTT
. | . | TRBJ1-5 | TRBV6-5 | CASSYRYNQPQHF | TGTGCCAGCAGTTACAGGTACAATCAGCCCCAGCATTTT
. | TRBD1 | TRBJ2-7 | TRBV27 | CASSVGGTRPYEQYF | TGTGCCAGCAGTGTAGGGGGCACAAGGCCCTACGAGCAGTACTTC
. | TRBD1 | TRBJ1-6 | TRBV2 | CASSSTGATNSPLHF | TGTGCCAGCAGTTCGACAGGGGCGACGAATTCACCCCTCCACTTT
. | . | TRBJ2-1 | TRBV11-1 | CASSLAGGGGYNEQFF | TGTGCCAGCAGCTTAGCGGGGGGCGGGGGCTACAATGAGCAGTTCTTC
. | . | TRBJ2-2 | TRBV7-9 | CASSPPAFYTGELFF | TGTGCCAGCAGCCCCCCGGCCTTTTACACCGGGGAGCTGTTTTTT
. | TRBD2 | TRBJ2-1 | TRBV10-2 | CASSVAGGRSEQFF | TGCGCCAGCAGTGTAGCGGGGGGTCGTAGTGAGCAGTTCTTC